This TCR beta chain was captured by sequencing in a study of T cells in Graves' hyperthyroidism and ophthalmopathy. Study results and caveats: Blood also held most thyroid clonotypes expanded beyond 0.001. Ophthalmopathy was predicted by the model a median of roughly 6.7 months ahead of onset.

In the case of this clonotype: Antigen specificity is unknown.

TCR beta CDR3 region amplification was performed from RNA transcripts. The TCR CDR3 first-round RT-PCR relied on the HTBI primer set. TCRdb re-analysed the multiplex PCR reads in MiXCR, keeping a single row per CDR3 protein. The sample has hundreds of thousands of distinct CDR3 sequences; about a sixth are singletons. The study included ophthalmopathy patients with Clinical Activity Score at least 3, NOSPECS grade at least 4 and duration under 3 months. Diagnoses were established using clinical symptoms, serum thyroxine and TRAb, thyroid ultrasound and orbital computed tomography. This CDR3 has 14 residues. Germline V lookup: CDR1 MDHEN, CDR2 SYDVKM. V lost 6 bases and J 0 bases, leaving 9 bases between the germline ends.

This receptor was identified in a woman between 35 and 50 years old with Graves' ophthalmopathy. The chain couples TRBV28 to TRBJ1-5, with D uncertain. Sequencing was performed on blood. The CDR3 sequence is CASSSEYSNQPQHF. In DNA, the CDR3 is TGTGCCAGCAGCAGTGAGTATAGCAATCAGCCCCAGCATTTT.